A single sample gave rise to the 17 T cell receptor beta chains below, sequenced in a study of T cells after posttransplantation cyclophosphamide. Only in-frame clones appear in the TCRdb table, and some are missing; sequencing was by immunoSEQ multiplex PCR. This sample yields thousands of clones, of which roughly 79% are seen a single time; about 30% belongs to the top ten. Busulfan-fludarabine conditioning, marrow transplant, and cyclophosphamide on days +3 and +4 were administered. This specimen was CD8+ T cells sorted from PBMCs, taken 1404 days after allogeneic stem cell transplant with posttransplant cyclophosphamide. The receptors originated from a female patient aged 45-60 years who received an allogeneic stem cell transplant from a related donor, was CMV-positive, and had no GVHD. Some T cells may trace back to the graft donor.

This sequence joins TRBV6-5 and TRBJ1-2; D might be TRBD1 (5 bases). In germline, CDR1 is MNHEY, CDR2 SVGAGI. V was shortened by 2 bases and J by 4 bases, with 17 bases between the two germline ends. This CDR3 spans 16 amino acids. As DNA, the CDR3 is TGTGCCAGCAGTTACGGGGCAGGGATCATGATCTATGGCTACACCTTC. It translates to CASSYGAGIMIYGYTF.

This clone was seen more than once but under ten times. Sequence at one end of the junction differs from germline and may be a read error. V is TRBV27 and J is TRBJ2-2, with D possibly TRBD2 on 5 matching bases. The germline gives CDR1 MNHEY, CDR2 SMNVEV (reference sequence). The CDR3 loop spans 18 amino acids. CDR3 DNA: TGTGCCAGCAGTAAAGGGTATGTTTCGCGGACCGAACACCGGGGAGCTGTTTTT. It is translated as CASSKGYVSRTEHRGAVF.

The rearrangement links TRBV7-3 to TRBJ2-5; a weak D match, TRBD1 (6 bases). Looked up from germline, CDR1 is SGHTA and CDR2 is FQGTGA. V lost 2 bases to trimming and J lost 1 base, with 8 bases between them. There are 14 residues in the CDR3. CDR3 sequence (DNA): TGTGCCAGCAGCTTAGGGGGCTCCCAAGAGACCCAGTACTTC. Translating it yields CASSLGGSQETQYF.

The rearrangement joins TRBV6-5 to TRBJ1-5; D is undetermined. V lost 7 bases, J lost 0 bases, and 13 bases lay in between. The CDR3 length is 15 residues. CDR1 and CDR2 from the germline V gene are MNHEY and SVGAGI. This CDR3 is CASTSARYSNQPQHF. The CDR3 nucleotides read TGTGCCAGCACGAGTGCTCGATATAGCAATCAGCCCCAGCATTTT.

The CDR3: CASSELGDRGNQPQHF. In DNA form, the CDR3 reads TGTGCCAGCAGTGAACTAGGAGACAGGGGCAATCAGCCCCAGCATTTT. This chain connects TRBV2 to TRBJ1-5; 7 nucleotides match TRBD1. Per germline, CDR1 SNHLY and CDR2 FYNNEI. The CDR3 runs to 16 residues. V trimming: 2 bases; J trimming: 2 bases; junction bases outside the gene matches: 6.

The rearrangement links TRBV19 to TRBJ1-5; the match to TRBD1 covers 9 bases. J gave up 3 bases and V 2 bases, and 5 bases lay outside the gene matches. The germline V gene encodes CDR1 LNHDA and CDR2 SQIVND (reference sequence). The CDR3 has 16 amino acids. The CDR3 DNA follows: TGTGCCAGTAGTATACGTTGGGACAGGGACAATCAGCCCCAGCATTTT. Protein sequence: CASSIRWDRDNQPQHF.

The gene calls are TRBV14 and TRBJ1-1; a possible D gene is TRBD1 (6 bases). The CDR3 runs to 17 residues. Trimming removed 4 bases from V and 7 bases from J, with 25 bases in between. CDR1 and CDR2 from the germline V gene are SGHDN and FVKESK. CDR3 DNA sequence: TGTGCCAGCAGCCCATTCGGCCAGGGGTTTTTAACGGGTGAAGCTTTCTTT. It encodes CASSPFGQGFLTGEAFF.

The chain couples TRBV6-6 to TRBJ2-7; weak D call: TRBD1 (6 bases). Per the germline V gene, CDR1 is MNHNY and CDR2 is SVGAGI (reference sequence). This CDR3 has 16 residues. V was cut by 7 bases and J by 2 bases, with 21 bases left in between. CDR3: CASTSLGAAGTYEQYF. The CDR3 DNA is TGTGCCAGCACTTCCCTGGGGGCAGCCGGTACCTACGAGCAGTACTTC.

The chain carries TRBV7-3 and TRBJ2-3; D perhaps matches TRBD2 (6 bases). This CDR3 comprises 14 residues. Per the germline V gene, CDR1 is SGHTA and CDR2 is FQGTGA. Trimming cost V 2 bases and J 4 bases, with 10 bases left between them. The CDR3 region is CASSLWAGSDTQYF. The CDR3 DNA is TGTGCCAGCAGCTTATGGGCGGGATCAGATACGCAGTATTTT.

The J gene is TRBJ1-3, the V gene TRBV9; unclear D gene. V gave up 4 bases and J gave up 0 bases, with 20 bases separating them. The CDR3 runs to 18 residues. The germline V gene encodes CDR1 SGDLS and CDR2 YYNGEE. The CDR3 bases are TGTGCCAGCAGCCAAGACGGGAGTGGGTTGCACTCTGGAAACACCATATATTTT. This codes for CASSQDGSGLHSGNTIYF.

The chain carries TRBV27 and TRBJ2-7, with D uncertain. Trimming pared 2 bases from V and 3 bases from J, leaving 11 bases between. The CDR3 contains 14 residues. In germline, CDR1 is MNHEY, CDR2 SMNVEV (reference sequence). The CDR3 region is CASSLSLSSYEQYF. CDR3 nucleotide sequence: TGTGCCAGCAGTTTAAGCTTGTCTAGCTACGAGCAGTACTTC.

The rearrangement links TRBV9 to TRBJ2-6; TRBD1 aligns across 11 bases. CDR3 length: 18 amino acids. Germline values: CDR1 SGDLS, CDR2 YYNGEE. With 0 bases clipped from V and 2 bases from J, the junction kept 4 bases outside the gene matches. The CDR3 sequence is CASSVARTGGPGANVLTF. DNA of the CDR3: TGTGCCAGCAGCGTAGCAAGGACAGGGGGCCCTGGGGCCAACGTCCTGACTTTC.

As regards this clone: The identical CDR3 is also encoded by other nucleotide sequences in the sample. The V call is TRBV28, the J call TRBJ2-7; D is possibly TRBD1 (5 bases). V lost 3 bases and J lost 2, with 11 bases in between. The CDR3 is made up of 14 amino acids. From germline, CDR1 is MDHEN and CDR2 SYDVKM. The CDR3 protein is CASSFGQGPYEQYF. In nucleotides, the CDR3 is TGTGCCAGCAGTTTCGGTCAGGGTCCCTACGAGCAGTACTTC.

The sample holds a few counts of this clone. This CDR3 reads CASSEQAQINEQYF. In DNA form, the CDR3 reads TGCGCCAGCAGTGAACAGGCCCAGATCAACGAGCAGTACTTC. This sequence joins TRBV10-2 and TRBJ2-7; a possible D gene is TRBD1 (5 bases). The CDR3 is 14 amino acids. Deletions cut 3 bases from V and 5 bases from J, with 14 bases between. Germline lookup yields CDR1 WSHSY and CDR2 SAAADI.

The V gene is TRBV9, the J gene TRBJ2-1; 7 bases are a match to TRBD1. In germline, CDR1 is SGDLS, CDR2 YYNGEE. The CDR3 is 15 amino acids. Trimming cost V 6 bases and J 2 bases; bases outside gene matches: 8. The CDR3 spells CASTSPGGAYNEQFF. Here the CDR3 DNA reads TGTGCCAGCACCTCCCCAGGGGGTGCCTACAATGAGCAGTTCTTC.

CDR3 loop: CSVEGTSGTYEQYF. CDR3 in DNA: TGCAGCGTTGAAGGGACTAGCGGGACCTACGAGCAGTACTTC. The J gene is TRBJ2-7, the V gene TRBV29-1; 12 nucleotides match TRBD2. The CDR3 covers 14 residues. Germline trimming cut 1 base from V and 2 bases from J; bases unmatched to any gene: 0. Germline V gene data show CDR1 as SQVTM and CDR2 as ANQGSEA.

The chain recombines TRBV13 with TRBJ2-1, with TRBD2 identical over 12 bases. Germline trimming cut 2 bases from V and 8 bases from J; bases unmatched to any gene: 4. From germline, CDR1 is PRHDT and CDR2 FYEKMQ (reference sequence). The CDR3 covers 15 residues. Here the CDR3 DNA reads TGTGCCAGCAGCTTAAGGCTAGCGGGAGGGGATGAGCAGTTCTTC. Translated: CASSLRLAGGDEQFF.